This is a list of T cell receptor beta chains from one sample in a study of T cells in Graves' hyperthyroidism and ophthalmopathy. TCRdb reanalysed the multiplex PCR reads using MiXCR and keeps one entry per CDR3 protein. The profile shows about 560,000 distinct CDR3 sequences, over 15% of them singletons. What was sequenced was blood. The receptors here all came from a woman under 30 with Graves' hyperthyroidism. Both conserved end residues are part of each CDR3. Clone size, where shown, is once, few, many, or a class for clones that have expanded.

clone_size j_call v_call cdr3_aa
. TRBJ1-6 TRBV20-1 CSARNLDTAWNSPLHF
many TRBJ2-1 TRBV20-1 CSASAGGSYNEQFF
few TRBJ2-3 TRBV11-2 CASTSLAGGLSTDTQYF
many TRBJ2-5 TRBV28 CASSTPGVMGQYF
. TRBJ1-1 TRBV29-1 CRVRDRGHQNTEAFF
. TRBJ2-1 TRBV10-3 CAISFRDTNHNEQFF
. TRBJ2-1 TRBV5-1 CASRHYGGTVGYNEQFF
. TRBJ1-3 TRBV7-8 CASSQEEGTRSGNTIYF
many TRBJ2-1 TRBV3-1 CASSQRVGLAGSNNEQFF
many TRBJ1-4 TRBV28 CASSFQGDEKLFF
many TRBJ2-1 TRBV7-9 CASSLGIAGDIDEQFF
. TRBJ1-1 TRBV4-1 CASSSKAAGNTEAFF
few TRBJ2-1 TRBV10-3 CAISDGRPGNEQFF
. TRBJ1-4 TRBV7-8 CASSRRTGREDEKLFF
. TRBJ1-1 TRBV19 CASSIVGRTEAFF
. TRBJ2-1 TRBV14 CASSQENSNEQFF
. TRBJ1-2 TRBV28 CASLPLTPGRLTYYGYTF
many TRBJ2-7 TRBV2 CASSSGTDEQYF
. TRBJ2-7 TRBV5-1 CASSELAVSYEQYF
. TRBJ1-5 TRBV2 CASSGQASGNQPQHF
many TRBJ2-7 TRBV20-1 CSARVLAGGEEQYF
. TRBJ2-2 TRBV5-8 CASSLAAGVLAGELFF
many TRBJ1-5 TRBV7-2 CASSPYRVSSNQPQHF
few TRBJ1-1 TRBV18 CASSPSGQGSEAFF